The TCR beta chain under discussion was sequenced for a study of blood T cell dynamics during melanoma immunotherapy. Generated by immunoSEQ multiplex PCR, the TCRdb table keeps only in-frame clones and is missing some. The table lists around 9,000 clones, nearly 90% of them singletons, with roughly 6.3% in the top ten. About this clone itself: The germline gene is not matched at one end of the junction; a read error may be the cause. Other DNA sequences in this specimen translate into the identical CDR3.

As for time point: week 3, after first cycle of checkpoint inhibitor. Disease control meant complete response, partial response or stable disease at 12 weeks. Patients with prior systemic cancer treatment, concomitant immunosuppressants, or other active malignancies were excluded. Specimen: blood, collected from a patient treated with checkpoint blockade. The source is a human donor with melanoma.

In nucleotides, the CDR3 is TGTGCCAGCAGGTCCGGGACAGGGGGGACCTACGAGCAGTATTTC. Its translation: CASRSGTGGTYEQYF. The chain joins TRBV6-5 to TRBJ2-7; 11 bases fit TRBD1. The CDR3 has 15 amino acids. Germline V lookup: CDR1 MNHEY, CDR2 SVGAGI.